A selection of T cell receptor beta chains follows, all from one sample in a study of blood T cells in healthy people across ages. TCRdb itself ran the 5' RACE reads through MiXCR, one entry per CDR3 protein. The data hold 780,000 or so distinct CDR3 sequences, with roughly 25% observed a single time. These data also formed part of another study, on T cells of mothers and their children.

Sequencing was performed on blood. The receptors were sampled from a boy aged 10-17 years in good health. CDR3s include the opening cysteine and the closing phenylalanine or tryptophan. A D gene is named only where the DNA matches it firmly. Size tells how often a clone was seen (once, few, many) or the class of an expanded clone, and some rows leave it out.

j_gene,d_gene,v_gene,abundance,CDR3nt,CDR3aa
TRBJ2-7,TRBD1,TRBV6-6,-,TGTGCCAGCAACCCCGGGACAGGGTACTACGAGCAGTACTTC,CASNPGTGYYEQYF
TRBJ2-5,TRBD1,TRBV28,-,TGTGCCAGCAGGGGACAGGGCGGTCGAGAGACCCAGTACTTC,CASRGQGGRETQYF
TRBJ2-7,TRBD1,TRBV6-6,-,TGTGCCAGCCAACAGGGACAGCGCTCCTACGAGCAGTACTTC,CASQQGQRSYEQYF
TRBJ2-5,TRBD2,TRBV6-2/TRBV6-3,-,TGTGCCAGCAGTTACTCGGGACTAGCAGTCGAGACCCAGTACTTC,CASSYSGLAVETQYF
TRBJ2-4,-,TRBV29-1,-,TGCAGCGTTGAAGATCTCCTAGCCAAAAACATTCAGTACTTC,CSVEDLLAKNIQYF
TRBJ2-7,-,TRBV6-2/TRBV6-3,few,TGTGCCAGCAGTTACATCTCGGCGGGGGCGGACGAGCAGTACTTC,CASSYISAGADEQYF
TRBJ2-5,-,TRBV18,-,TGTGCCAGCTCACAGGACCCCGCGGACACCCAGTACTTC,CASSQDPADTQYF
TRBJ2-7,-,TRBV29-1,many,TGCAGCGTTGAGGACAGTAACTCCTACGAGCAGTACTTC,CSVEDSNSYEQYF
TRBJ1-2,TRBD1,TRBV28,few,TGTGCCAGCAGTTTCGGGGTCCCGGGACAGGGGCTCTATGGCTACACCTTC,CASSFGVPGQGLYGYTF
TRBJ2-7,-,TRBV7-9,few,TGTGCCAGCAGCTTAAACCGCGGGGATCTTTCCTACGAGCAGTACTTC,CASSLNRGDLSYEQYF
TRBJ2-7,-,TRBV4-1,few,TGCGCCAGCAGCCACGGACGGGATGTGAAGCAGTACTTC,CASSHGRDVKQYF
TRBJ1-1,-,TRBV20-1,-,TGCAGTGCTATTTCTCCTCAGAACACTGAAGCTTTCTTT,CSAISPQNTEAFF
TRBJ2-1,-,TRBV20-1,-,TGCAGTGCTAGAGCCGGGACGGCGGAGCAGTTCTTC,CSARAGTAEQFF
TRBJ1-4,TRBD1,TRBV5-1,-,TGCGCCAGCAGCCGATGGACAGGGGGCGGTGAAAAACTGTTTTTT,CASSRWTGGGEKLFF
TRBJ2-5,-,TRBV24-1,few,TGTGCCACCAGTGATTTCGGAGCGGCAAACAAAGAGACCCAGTACTTC,CATSDFGAANKETQYF
TRBJ2-4,-,TRBV7-2,-,TGTGCCAGCAGCTTTTTAGGGGGGAACATTCAGTACTTC,CASSFLGGNIQYF
TRBJ1-4,-,TRBV6-1,-,TGTGCCAGCAGTGACCAATATTACGGAGGACTTAATGAAAAACTGTTTTTT,CASSDQYYGGLNEKLFF
TRBJ2-3,TRBD2,TRBV7-6,-,TGTGCCAGCAGCTTAGTGGCGTTAGCGGGAGTGGCAGATACGCAGTATTTT,CASSLVALAGVADTQYF
TRBJ2-1,TRBD2,TRBV2,few,TGTGCCAGCAGGATGACTAGCGTAAACAATGAGCAGTTCTTC,CASRMTSVNNEQFF
TRBJ2-6,-,TRBV18,-,TGTGCCAGCTCACGCACCACAGGTTCCTCTGGGGCCAACGTCCTGACTTTC,CASSRTTGSSGANVLTF
TRBJ2-7,-,TRBV11-2,-,TGTGCCAGCAGCGTCAGCCACTACGAGCAGTACTTC,CASSVSHYEQYF
TRBJ2-5,-,TRBV18,many,TGTGCCAGCTCACCACCTCGCCCCCAGGGGCACCAAGAGACCCAGTACTTC,CASSPPRPQGHQETQYF
TRBJ2-2,-,TRBV12-3/TRBV12-4,few,TGTGCCAGCAGGTACCAGTGGACTATGGAACAACCTGGGGAGCTGTTTTTT,CASRYQWTMEQPGELFF
TRBJ2-1,-,TRBV7-9,-,TGTGCCAGCAGCTTAGCGAAGGGATTAGCCCCCAGCAATGAGCAGTTCTTC,CASSLAKGLAPSNEQFF
TRBJ2-5,TRBD2,TRBV29-1,-,TGCAGCGTCGCCGGACTAGCGAGCATTAAGTTCTTC,CSVAGLASIKFF
TRBJ2-1,TRBD1,TRBV28,-,TGTGCCAGCAGTTTAGCCTCGACAGGGGGAAGGAATGAGCGGTTCTTC,CASSLASTGGRNERFF
TRBJ2-7,TRBD1,TRBV12-3/TRBV12-4,few,TGTGCCAGCAGTTCGACAGGGATAATTGGTGAGCAGTACTTC,CASSSTGIIGEQYF